Following are 27 T cell receptor beta chains from one sample sequenced in a study of metastatic and nonmetastatic thyroid tumors. Among the patients, none had received any treatment before thyroid surgery. MiXCR re-clonotyped the PCR reads for TCRdb. The sample has fewer than 35,000 clones, more than 15% seen once. Sequencing was done on a sample of blood. These receptors originate from a female donor with papillary thyroid cancer or a benign thyroid nodule (not recorded which). Some clones in this sample may be carry-over from other donors' samples.

This clone was counted at least ten times. The chain combines TRBV9 with TRBJ2-2, with TRBD1 matching over 7 bases. The CDR3 is 14 amino acids. Germline V gene lookup returns CDR1 SGDLS and CDR2 YYNGEE. With 3 bases clipped from V and 6 bases from J, the junction kept 5 bases outside the gene matches. CDR3: CASSEQGFAGELFF. CDR3 DNA: TGTGCCAGCAGCGAACAGGGGTTCGCCGGGGAGCTGTTTTTT.

The count of this clone is one. It may be a read error: a sequence one base away is much more abundant. The chain is built from TRBV7-6 and TRBJ2-1; unclear D gene. V gave up 10 bases and J gave up 0 bases, with 28 bases separating them. There are 19 residues in the CDR3. Germline CDR1 and CDR2: SGHVS and FNYEAQ. DNA for the CDR3: TGTGCCATCTCATCAATGAGAGACCTCGCCTTGGGCTCCTACAATGAGCAGTTCTTC. It is translated as CAISSMRDLALGSYNEQFF.

This clone has at least ten counts. This sequence joins TRBV28 and TRBJ1-2, with 7 bases matching TRBD1. In germline, CDR1 is MDHEN, CDR2 SYDVKM. V shed 6 bases, J shed 4 bases, and the junction held 8 bases outside the gene matches. This CDR3 has 14 residues. CDR3 residues: CASRLMTGTYGYTF. The CDR3 nucleotides are TGTGCCAGCAGACTAATGACAGGGACCTATGGCTACACCTTC.

This chain uses TRBV15 with TRBJ2-2, with TRBD2 matching over 9 bases. The V segment lost 0 bases and the J segment 9 bases; nucleotides outside the gene matches: 17. The CDR3 has 19 amino acids. The V gene's germline CDR1 is LNHNV and CDR2 YYDKDF (reference sequence). The CDR3 is CATSRDNPGLASTTWELFF. Here the CDR3 DNA reads TGTGCCACCAGCAGAGATAATCCTGGACTAGCGAGCACGACCTGGGAGCTGTTTTTT.

This clone was seen at least ten times. The chain couples TRBV5-1 to TRBJ2-1; no clear D gene. The CDR3 loop spans 12 amino acids. The germline V gene encodes CDR1 SGHRS and CDR2 YFSETQ. V was cut by 2 bases and J by 6 bases, with 6 bases left in between. The CDR3 bases are TGCGCCAGCAGCTTTGAAGGCAATGAGCAGTTCTTC. Protein: CASSFEGNEQFF.

This clone has more than one count but fewer than ten. The chain carries TRBV4-1 and TRBJ2-2, with D unresolved. Germline values: CDR1 MGHRA, CDR2 YSYEKL. Trimming shortened V by 0 bases and J by 3 bases, and 14 bases separated the two germline ends. The CDR3 runs to 17 residues. The CDR3 spells CASSQERTLAYTGELFF. For the CDR3, the DNA is TGCGCCAGCAGCCAAGAACGGACGCTGGCCTACACCGGGGAGCTGTTTTTT.

This clone was picked up many times. The chain carries TRBV30 and TRBJ2-2, with D unclear. The V end lost 5 bases, the J end lost 6 bases, and 13 bases lay between the germline ends. CDR3 length equals 13 residues. The germline CDR1 and CDR2 sequences are GTSNPN and SVGIG (reference sequence). CDR3 sequence: CAWGKQEAGELFF. CDR3 DNA: TGTGCCTGGGGCAAGCAAGAGGCCGGGGAGCTGTTTTTT.

This clone is classed as medium-sized (0.01 to 0.1%). This chain joins TRBV12-3 or TRBV12-4 and TRBJ1-1; 7 bases are a match to TRBD1. V dropped 3 bases and J dropped 4; count of bases not matched to a gene: 8. The CDR3 contains 15 residues. The CDR3 region is CASSLRGPLGTEAFF. In nucleotides, the CDR3 is TGTGCCAGCAGTTTGAGGGGGCCCCTGGGCACTGAAGCTTTCTTT.

The V gene is TRBV13, the J gene TRBJ2-3; 7 nucleotides agree with TRBD2. With 5 bases clipped from V and 3 bases from J, the junction kept 8 bases outside the gene matches. CDR1 is PRHDT, CDR2 FYEKMQ, per germline (reference sequence). The length of the CDR3 is 15 residues. The DNA for the CDR3 is TGTGCCAGCAGCACCAGCGGGATAGAGACAGATACGCAGTATTTT. Its translation is CASSTSGIETDTQYF.

Ten or more counts support this clone. The rearrangement uses TRBV7-9 and TRBJ1-2, with D unclear. Trimming shortened V by 5 bases and J by 1 base, and 8 bases separated the two germline ends. Germline assignment: CDR1 SEHNR and CDR2 FQNEAQ (reference sequence). The CDR3 has 13 residues. The CDR3 is CASSADGNYGYTF. The CDR3 DNA is TGTGCCAGCAGCGCGGACGGTAACTATGGCTACACCTTC. The variable domain in full, with the rest retrieved from reference TRBV7-9 and TRBJ1-2, is DTGVSQNPRHKITKRGQNVTFRCDPISEHNRLYWYRQTLGQGPEFLTYFQNEAQLEKSRLLSDRFSAERPKGSFSTLEIQRTEQGDSAMYLCASSADGNYGYTFGSGTRLTVV.

This clone was seen repeatedly, ten times or more. The V call is TRBV20-1, the J call TRBJ2-5; the D gene is possibly TRBD1 (7 bases). The CDR3 consists of 15 residues. The germline V and J ends were trimmed by 3 bases and 5 bases, with 19 bases remaining between them. CDR1 is DFQATT and CDR2 is SNEGSKA in the germline V gene (reference sequence). The CDR3 DNA is TGCAGTGCTAGTTTTCCATTCAGGGGGGACGAGACCCAGTACTTC. Residues: CSASFPFRGDETQYF.

This clone was seen many times. The V call is TRBV3-1, the J call TRBJ2-1; 11 bases align to TRBD2. Germline V CDR1 and CDR2: LGHDT, YNNKEL (reference sequence). V shed 0 bases, J shed 6 bases, and the junction held 4 bases outside the gene matches. The CDR3 runs 16 residues. The CDR3 protein is CASSQDRLAGGNEQFF. For the CDR3, the DNA is TGTGCCAGCAGCCAAGATCGGCTAGCGGGAGGCAATGAGCAGTTCTTC.

For this clone: Relative to the germline gene, one junction end is altered; a read error may explain this. The chain has TRBV20-1 and TRBJ2-1, with D hard to call. The CDR3 consists of 14 residues. Germline CDR1 reads DFQATT; CDR2 reads SNEGSKA (reference sequence). The CDR3 region is CSSSGYITDNEQFF. In DNA, the CDR3 is TGCAGTTCTAGTGGCTACATCACGGATAATGAGCAGTTCTTC.

Turning to this clone: An end of the junction differs from the germline gene, which may be a read error. V and J are TRBV6-1 and TRBJ2-7; D call uncertain. The V gene's germline CDR1 is MNHNS and CDR2 SASEGT. The CDR3 covers 12 residues. DNA for the CDR3: TGTGTCAGCGAAGCATGTACCTACGAGCAGTACTTC. Amino acids: CVSEACTYEQYF.

This clone showed up many times. The chain couples TRBV2 to TRBJ2-7, with 8 bases aligning to TRBD2. The trim removed 4 bases at V and 7 bases at J, leaving 15 bases unmatched. The CDR3 is 16 residues long. Germline V CDR1 and CDR2: SNHLY, FYNNEI. The CDR3 loop is CASSGTGTSEGGEQYF. The CDR3 DNA reads as TGTGCCAGCAGTGGAACCGGGACTAGTGAGGGCGGTGAGCAGTACTTC.

This clone was observed a few times. The gene calls are TRBV6-1 and TRBJ1-2; TRBD1 aligns across 8 bases. From germline, CDR1 is MNHNS and CDR2 SASEGT. The CDR3 contains 13 residues. V lost 4 bases, J lost 7 bases, and 5 bases stayed unmatched. CDR3 in DNA: TGTGCCAGCAGTGTACAGGGGGTCGGTGGCTACACCTTC. Translated, it gives CASSVQGVGGYTF.

This clone was found many times. This sequence joins TRBV5-1 and TRBJ1-2; maybe TRBD1 (5 bases). Trimming took 2 bases from V and 5 from J, leaving 16 bases between them. CDR1 is SGHRS, CDR2 YFSETQ, per germline. The CDR3 runs to 15 residues. The CDR3, as DNA: TGCGCCAGCAGCTTAGGGGCCCAAGAAACTTATGGCTACACCTTC. Translating it yields CASSLGAQETYGYTF.

This clone was observed at least ten times. The chain is built from TRBV20-1 and TRBJ2-7; tentatively, D is TRBD1 (5 bases). Looked up from germline, CDR1 is DFQATT and CDR2 is SNEGSKA (reference sequence). The CDR3 is 14 amino acids. The V end was cut by 0 bases, the J end by 5 bases, with 14 bases between. In nucleotides, the CDR3 is TGCAGTGCTAGAGATCTAAGACAGTTCGACGAGCAGTACTTC. Residues: CSARDLRQFDEQYF.

Notes on this clone: One end of the junction is discordant with germline, which a read error may explain. The V gene is TRBV7-9, the J gene TRBJ1-2; the D is unclear. The CDR3 runs to 14 residues. CDR1 SEHNR and CDR2 FQNEAQ come from the germline V gene (reference sequence). The CDR3 reads CASSLDGDYYVYTF. CDR3 coding DNA: TGTGCCAGCAGCTTAGACGGGGATTACTATGTCTACACCTTC.

This clone appeared many times. The chain carries TRBV3-1 and TRBJ2-7, with 13 bases identical to TRBD2. The germline CDR1 and CDR2 sequences are LGHDT and YNNKEL (reference sequence). The V gene end was trimmed by 4 bases and the J gene end by 4 bases; junction bases not matched to a gene: 4. This CDR3 has 15 amino acids. The CDR3 is CASSPLAGGGYEQYF. The CDR3 region has the DNA TGTGCCAGCAGCCCACTAGCGGGAGGGGGGTACGAGCAGTACTTC.

This clone was found a few times. This chain joins TRBV28 and TRBJ2-3; a weak D match, TRBD2 (7 bases). The CDR3 is 14 residues long. Germline loops: CDR1 MDHEN, CDR2 SYDVKM. V dropped 5 bases and J dropped 2 bases, with 11 bases sitting between them. The CDR3 is CASSLGGPTDTQYF. CDR3 sequence (DNA): TGTGCCAGCAGTCTGGGGGGGCCCACAGATACGCAGTATTTT.

This clone was detected many times. Other DNA sequences in this specimen translate into the identical CDR3. J is TRBJ1-1 and V is TRBV20-1; D possibly corresponds to TRBD1 (5 bases). Per the germline V gene, CDR1 is DFQATT and CDR2 is SNEGSKA (reference sequence). Trimming took 6 bases from V and 1 from J, leaving 12 bases between them. The CDR3 length is 13 residues. The CDR3 DNA reads TGCAGTGCGGGGCTAGGGGCGAACACTGAAGCTTTCTTT. Translation: CSAGLGANTEAFF.

This clone came up many times. It is likely a read error, because the conserved phenylalanine at the end of the CDR3 is missing. The J gene is TRBJ2-2, the V gene TRBV6-1, with 8 positions matching TRBD2. The CDR3 is made up of 15 amino acids. Unmatched junction bases numbered 7, after V lost 5 bases and J lost 5 bases. The V gene's germline CDR1 is MNHNS and CDR2 SASEGT. The CDR3 DNA reads as TGTGCCAGCAGTCCTCCGGGACTAGATACCGGGGAGCTGTTTCTT. It specifies CASSPPGLDTGELFL.

As for this clone: This CDR3 is missing its conserved last phenylalanine or tryptophan, likely due to a read error. The gene calls are TRBV28 and TRBJ2-7; possible D gene TRBD2, 6 bases. Germline lookup yields CDR1 MDHEN and CDR2 SYDVKM. V was shortened by 5 bases and J by 9 bases, with 11 bases between the two germline ends. The CDR3 length is 11 residues. The CDR3 DNA is TGTGCCAGCAGTACCCGGAGGGGGCAGTACCTC. Translated, it gives CASSTRRGQYL.

Comment on this clone: At one end the junction does not follow the germline gene, possibly because of a read error. The chain recombines TRBV7-3 with TRBJ2-2, with TRBD2 as a possible D gene (5 bases). The CDR3 covers 14 residues. Germline assignment: CDR1 SGHTA and CDR2 FQGTGA. The CDR3: CASTFGEFNGEPFF. Written as DNA, the CDR3 is TGTGCCAGCACCTTTGGGGAATTCAACGGGGAGCCGTTTTTT.

Of note for this clone: This may be a read error: a much more frequent sequence differs by one nucleotide. The chain links TRBV5-4 to TRBJ2-1; 11 bases are a match to TRBD1. Germline CDR1 SGHNT, CDR2 YYREEE (reference sequence). CDR3 length equals 16 residues. The CDR3 DNA sequence: TGTGCCAGCATCTTGCCCTGGACAGGGGGCAGCAATGAGCAGTTCTTC. Translating it yields CASILPWTGGSNEQFF.

This clone was counted only a few times. The chain uses TRBV6-1 and TRBJ2-5; D is uncertain. Per the germline V gene, CDR1 is MNHNS and CDR2 is SASEGT. The CDR3 loop spans 12 amino acids. V dropped 6 bases and J dropped 7 bases, with 12 bases sitting between them. CDR3 sequence (DNA): TGTGCCAGCAGCTCTCAACGGGTGACCCAGTACTTC. Protein product: CASSSQRVTQYF.